The TCR beta chain described here comes from a study of blood T cell repertoires in COVID-19. Repertoires were generated with immunoSEQ multiplex PCR, while TCRdb's copy carries only in-frame clones and drops some. The table records under 150,000 clones, 70% to 90% of them present only once. With regard to this clone: The same CDR3 is also encoded by other DNA sequences in this sample.

V was trimmed by 0 bases and J by 4 bases, leaving 7 bases between them. Germline assignment: CDR1 GTSNPN and CDR2 SVGIG (reference sequence). The length of the CDR3 is 13 residues. The receptor was derived from a woman between 70 and 85 years old who had recovered from COVID-19. The rearrangement joins TRBV30 to TRBJ1-3; no clear D gene. Sequenced sample: peripheral blood. The CDR3: CAWSVTAGNTIYF. In nucleotides, the CDR3 is TGTGCCTGGAGTGTAACAGCCGGAAACACCATATATTTT.